Presented here are 9 T cell receptor beta chains from one specimen sequenced in a study of blood T cell repertoires in COVID-19. Measured with immunoSEQ multiplex PCR; TCRdb has only the in-frame clones, and not every one. Of 120,000 or so clones in the sample, approximately 74% were seen once. Material for sequencing was peripheral blood. These TCRs come from a man in his 60s with acute or convalescent COVID-19.

The gene calls are TRBV12-5 and TRBJ1-2; perhaps TRBD1 as D (5 bases). Between the trimmed V and J ends, which lost 1 base and 0 bases, there was a span of 15 bases. Per the germline V gene, CDR1 is LGHNT and CDR2 is FRNRAP. CDR3 size: 17 residues. The DNA for the CDR3 is TGTGCTAGTGGTTTGGCTATGGGGGGTGGAGCTAACTATGGCTACACCTTC. It yields the protein CASGLAMGGGANYGYTF. The full variable domain, in which reference TRBV12-5 and TRBJ1-2 provide the parts outside the CDR3, is DARVTQTPRHKVTEMGQEVTMRCQPILGHNTVFWYRQTMMQGLELLAYFRNRAPLDDSGMPKDRFSAEMPDATLATLKIQPSEPRDSAVYFCASGLAMGGGANYGYTFGSGTRLTVV.

This rearrangement joins TRBV10-2 to TRBJ2-3, with 8 bases lining up with TRBD2. The trim removed 4 bases at V and 3 bases at J, leaving 0 bases unmatched. The germline CDR1 and CDR2 sequences are WSHSY and SAAADI. The CDR3 has 13 residues. The DNA of the CDR3 is TGCGCCAGCAGTGTAGCGGGAACAGATACGCAGTATTTT. It yields the protein CASSVAGTDTQYF.

The V gene is TRBV2, the J gene TRBJ2-3; 8 nucleotides line up with TRBD2. The CDR3 has 14 amino acids. The germline V gene encodes CDR1 SNHLY and CDR2 FYNNEI. J gave up 4 bases and V 5 bases, and 5 bases lay outside the gene matches. For the CDR3, the DNA is TGTGCCAGCAGTTCCCAGCGGGGGTCAGATACGCAGTATTTT. Encoded protein: CASSSQRGSDTQYF.

V and J are TRBV4-1 and TRBJ1-2, with D possibly matching TRBD1 (6 bases). Germline CDR1 and CDR2: MGHRA and YSYEKL. This CDR3 has 17 residues. V was pared by 0 bases and J by 4 bases, with 18 bases between. The CDR3: CASSQDSIGGLGYGYTF. Here the CDR3 DNA reads TGCGCCAGCAGCCAAGATTCTATCGGGGGGCTAGGCTATGGCTACACCTTC.

V gene TRBV11-2 combines with J gene TRBJ1-2, with 11 bases identical to TRBD1. The ends lost 4 bases at V and 6 bases at J; junction bases unmatched: 4. This CDR3 region has 14 residues. Germline lookup yields CDR1 SGHAT and CDR2 FQNNGV. The chain's CDR3 is CASSSRGQGDGYTF. CDR3 coding DNA: TGTGCCAGCAGCTCCCGGGGACAGGGGGATGGCTACACCTTC.

The rearrangement links TRBV7-6 to TRBJ1-1, with D perhaps matching TRBD1 (6 bases). Trimming cost V 1 base and J 1 base, with 13 bases left between them. CDR1 SGHVS and CDR2 FNYEAQ come from the germline V gene. The CDR3 length is 16 residues. CDR3 nucleotides: TGTGCCAGCAGCTTAGGGGGACGGGGGGCGAACACTGAAGCTTTCTTT. This sequence encodes CASSLGGRGANTEAFF.

CDR3 sequence: CASRTGTGGSRSYEQYF. The CDR3 DNA reads as TGTGCCAGTAGGACTGGGACAGGGGGTTCTCGATCCTACGAGCAGTACTTC. The V call is TRBV19, the J call TRBJ2-7; the match to TRBD1 covers 11 bases. V lost 6 bases, J lost 1 base, and 11 bases stayed unmatched. The CDR3 length is 17 residues. Germline CDR1 LNHDA, CDR2 SQIVND (reference sequence).

This clone came up once. The chain recombines TRBV24-1 with TRBJ1-1; D is possibly TRBD1 (5 bases). The V gene lost 8 bases and the J gene lost 1 base, with 22 bases spanning the gap. Per the germline V gene, CDR1 is KGHDR and CDR2 is SFDVKD. The CDR3 is 17 amino acids. CDR3 nucleotide sequence: TGTGCCACCATCCGACGGGGGATGAGAAGAGGGAACACTGAAGCTTTCTTT. Translating it yields CATIRRGMRRGNTEAFF.

The rearrangement joins TRBV9 to TRBJ2-2; 10 bases line up with TRBD2. Germline V gene lookup returns CDR1 SGDLS and CDR2 YYNGEE. The J segment lost 9 bases and the V segment lost 6 bases, leaving 8 bases of the junction unmatched. The CDR3 is made up of 14 amino acids. The CDR3 DNA reads TGTGCCAGCACCACAGCGGGGGGGCCCAGGGAGCTGTTTTTT. Encoded protein: CASTTAGGPRELFF.